This T cell receptor beta chain was sequenced for a study of sequential checkpoint blockade in melanoma. The data were produced by immunoSEQ multiplex PCR, yet TCRdb's version contains in-frame clones alone and is incomplete. The sample lists approximately 13,000 clones, 74% occurring once. Treatment: randomized to nivolumab then ipilimumab (arm A) or the reverse (arm B). Trimming took off 0 bases at V and 7 bases at J, with 10 bases between the two ends. The CDR3 is 14 amino acids. Germline CDR1 reads MNHNY; CDR2 reads SVGAGI (reference sequence). Material: CD8+ T cells sorted from blood (inferred from file names), obtained from a patient given nivolumab and ipilimumab in sequence. The rearrangement joins TRBV6-6 to TRBJ1-5; D perhaps matches TRBD1 (5 bases). This receptor was taken from a human donor with melanoma. The CDR3 DNA reads as TGTGCCAGCAGTTACTCAAGGGGCGGCCAGCCCCAGCATTTT. It specifies CASSYSRGGQPQHF.